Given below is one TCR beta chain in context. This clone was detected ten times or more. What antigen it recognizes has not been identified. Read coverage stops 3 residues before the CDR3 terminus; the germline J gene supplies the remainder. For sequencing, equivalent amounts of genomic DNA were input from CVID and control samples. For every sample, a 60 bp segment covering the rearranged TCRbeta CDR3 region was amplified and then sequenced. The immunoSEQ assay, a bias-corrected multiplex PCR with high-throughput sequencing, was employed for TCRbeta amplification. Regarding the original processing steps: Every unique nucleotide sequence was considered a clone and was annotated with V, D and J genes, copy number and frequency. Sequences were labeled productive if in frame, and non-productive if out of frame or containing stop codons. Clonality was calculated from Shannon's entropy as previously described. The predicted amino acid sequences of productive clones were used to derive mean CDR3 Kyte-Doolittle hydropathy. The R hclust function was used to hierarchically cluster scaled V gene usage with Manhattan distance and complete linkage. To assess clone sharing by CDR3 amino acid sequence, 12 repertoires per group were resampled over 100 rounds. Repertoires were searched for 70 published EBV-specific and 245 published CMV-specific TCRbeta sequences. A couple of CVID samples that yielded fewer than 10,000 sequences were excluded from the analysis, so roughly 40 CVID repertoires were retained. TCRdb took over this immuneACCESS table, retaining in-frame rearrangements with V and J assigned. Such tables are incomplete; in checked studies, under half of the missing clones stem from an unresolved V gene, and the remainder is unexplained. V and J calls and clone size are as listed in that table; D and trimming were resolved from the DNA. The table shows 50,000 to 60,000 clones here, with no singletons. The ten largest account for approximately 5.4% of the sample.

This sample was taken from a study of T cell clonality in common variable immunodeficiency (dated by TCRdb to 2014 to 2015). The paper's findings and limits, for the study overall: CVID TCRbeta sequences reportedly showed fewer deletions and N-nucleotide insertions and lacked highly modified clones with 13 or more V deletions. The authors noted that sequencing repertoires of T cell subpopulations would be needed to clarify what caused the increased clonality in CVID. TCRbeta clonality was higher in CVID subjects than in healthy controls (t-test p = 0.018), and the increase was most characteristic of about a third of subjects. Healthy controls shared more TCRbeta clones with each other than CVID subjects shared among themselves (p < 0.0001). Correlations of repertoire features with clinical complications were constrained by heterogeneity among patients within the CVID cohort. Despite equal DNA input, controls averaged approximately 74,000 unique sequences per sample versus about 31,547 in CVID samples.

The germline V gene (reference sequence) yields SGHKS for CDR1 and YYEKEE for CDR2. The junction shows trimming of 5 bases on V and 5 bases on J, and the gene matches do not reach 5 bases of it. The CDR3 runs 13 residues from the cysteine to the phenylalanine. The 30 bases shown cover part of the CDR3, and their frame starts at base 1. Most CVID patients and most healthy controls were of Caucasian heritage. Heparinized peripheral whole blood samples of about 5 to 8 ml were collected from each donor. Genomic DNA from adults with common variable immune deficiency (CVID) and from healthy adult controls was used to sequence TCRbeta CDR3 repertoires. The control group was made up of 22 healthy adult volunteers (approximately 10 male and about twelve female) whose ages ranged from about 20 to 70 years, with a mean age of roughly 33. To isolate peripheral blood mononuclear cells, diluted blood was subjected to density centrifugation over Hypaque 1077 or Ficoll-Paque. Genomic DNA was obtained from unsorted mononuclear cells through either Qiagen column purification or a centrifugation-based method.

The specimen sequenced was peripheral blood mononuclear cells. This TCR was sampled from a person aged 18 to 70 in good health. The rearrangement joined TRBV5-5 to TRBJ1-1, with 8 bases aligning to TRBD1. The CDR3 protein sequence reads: CASSRQGQTEAFF. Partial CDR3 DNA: TGTGCCAGCAGTCGACAGGGGCAGACTGAA.